The source of this T cell receptor (beta chain) is a study of regulatory T cells in long-lasting Graves disease (dated by TCRdb to the early 2020s). About the full investigation: Persistent Graves' disease meant more than 5 years of antithyroid drug treatment with TSH receptor autoantibodies that stayed positive. The study was conducted in China and was registered as a clinical trial. A total of 35 or so samples were covered by TCR sequencing, comprising some 13 persistent and around 20 newly diagnosed Graves' disease patients. Persistent Graves' disease patients were compared with newly diagnosed Graves' disease patients by peripheral blood TCR sequencing and RNA sequencing. Antithyroid drugs had been taken for approximately ten years on average by persistent Graves' disease patients in the clinical cohort.

The research as a whole found: Preferential use of TRBV28, TRBJ1-2 and TRBJ2-5 was observed in persistent disease, whereas TRBV20-1 and TRBJ2-1 were favored in newly diagnosed disease. The small sample size was acknowledged by the authors as a limitation that may reduce accuracy. Sequencing and analysis were restricted to the TCR beta chain. Patients with persistent disease shared more public clonotypes (approximately 2,500) than newly diagnosed patients did (about 970). Lower TCR Shannon entropy and fewer highly expanded clones were observed in persistent Graves' disease patients than in newly diagnosed patients, which suggested clonal expansion. Because the primary lesion, thyroid tissue, could not be accessed, the study looked at peripheral blood alone.

From a lookup of the germline V gene, CDR1 and CDR2 are MNHEY and SVGAGI. V is trimmed back by 4 bases and J by 6 bases, and the junction contains 4 bases that no gene match accounts for. The CDR3 contains 14 residues, cysteine and phenylalanine counted. Of all the DNA, just the CDR3 is kept, 42 bases in frame from base 1. The time point label corresponds to: persistent/refractory GD, antithyroid drugs over 5 years with positive TRAb. RNA was extracted from PBMCs in TRIzol for both TCR sequencing and RNA sequencing. The diagnosis of Graves' disease was made according to American Thyroid Association guidelines. The patients came from an endocrinology department in Xi'an, China. Each patient gave about 8.1 milliliters of peripheral blood, collected in an EDTA anticoagulant tube. Ficoll Paque Plus density gradient separation was used to isolate PBMCs, and no additional T cell sorting was done. An Agilent 2100 Bioanalyzer and agarose gel were used to check RNA quality, while a NanoDrop 2000 measured RNA concentration.

This clonotype was observed many times. Its target antigen remains unknown. No much larger clone is present one base from it, and per-base qualities are unavailable. Library creation used multiplex PCR. Sequencer: Illumina HiSeq 4000. iRepertoire HTBI primers and Arm-PCR amplification of CDR3 regions were used to construct TCR beta libraries. Before sequencing, the PCR products underwent gel purification. The authors' pipeline ran thus. A total of 62 TRBV and under 15 TRBJ segments were identified across samples and were used for gene usage analysis of CDR3 amino acid clonotypes. COPE and FqMerger were used to merge the filtered high-quality paired reads into contigs. BLAST was used to align contigs to the IMGT TRBV, TRBD and TRBJ reference genes, and CDR3 was defined following IMGT. Clonotypes above 0.1% frequency were classified as highly expanded clones. Repertoire diversity was measured by Shannon entropy, and V-J evenness by the Gini coefficient. A clonotype was considered public if more than one individual shared it. TCRdb took the public reads, trimmed them with fastp at Q25, ran MiXCR for clone calling and kept in-frame beta chains. Identical CDR3 proteins give one entry, which carries the most common genes and DNA. The V and J calls, along with clone size, are taken from TCRdb and not from the paper's own processing. The sample table records some 370,000 distinct CDR3 sequences; 20% to 25% of these occur just once. The ten largest clones add up to around 30% of the sample.

The sequencing used peripheral blood mononuclear cells (PBMCs), collected when the disease was refractory, from a patient treated with antithyroid drugs. The rearrangement joined TRBV6-5 to TRBJ2-5; 11 central bases correspond to TRBD1. The sequence was obtained from a woman aged 40 to 50 with Graves disease. Donor details come from another sample of the same person, matched by shared clones. The CDR3 region: CASSSDRGRKTQYF. Here is the DNA: TGTGCCAGCAGTTCGGACAGGGGGCGCAAGACCCAGTACTTC.